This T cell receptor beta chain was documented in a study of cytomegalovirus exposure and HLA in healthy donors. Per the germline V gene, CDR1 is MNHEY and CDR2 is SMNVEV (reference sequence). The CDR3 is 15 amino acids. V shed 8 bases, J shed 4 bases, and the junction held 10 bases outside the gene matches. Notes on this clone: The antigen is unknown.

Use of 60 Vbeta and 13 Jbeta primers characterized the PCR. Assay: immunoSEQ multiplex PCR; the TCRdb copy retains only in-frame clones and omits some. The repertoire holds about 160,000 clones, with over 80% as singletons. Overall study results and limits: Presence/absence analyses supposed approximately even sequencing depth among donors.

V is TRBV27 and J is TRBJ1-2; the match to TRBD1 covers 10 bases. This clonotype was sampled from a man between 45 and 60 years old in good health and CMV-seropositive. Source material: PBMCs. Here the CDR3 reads CASRSQTGGRYGYTF. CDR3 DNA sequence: TGTGCCAGCCGCTCCCAGACAGGGGGCCGCTATGGCTACACCTTC.